Included here is one T cell receptor beta chain sequence, with context. Its antigen is undetermined. The record originates from a study of T cell repertoires in cytomegalovirus infection. The overall study: Selected CMV epitopes included recently identified HLA-C-restricted ones as well as well-studied HLA-B-restricted ones. Through public TCR beta signatures, both CMV infection and matching HLA type were indicated. The study, taken as a whole, reports: Within the response measured ex vivo, HLA-C-restricted CMV-specific TCR beta clonotypes were dominant. The study identified carriers of CMV plus the relevant HLA from cumulative public TCR beta family frequency.

TCRdb reprocessed the reads with MiXCR, giving one entry per CDR3 protein. The data contain approximately 470,000 distinct CDR3 sequences, roughly 42% of them singletons. In germline, CDR1 is MDHEN, CDR2 SYDVKM. Trimming cost V 8 bases and J 8 bases; bases outside gene matches: 10. This CDR3 contains 13 residues. The receptor comes from a human donor in good health (CMV status not recorded). Some clones in this sample may be carry-over from other donors' samples. The J gene is TRBJ1-1, the V gene TRBV28; TRBD1 aligns across 8 bases. This specimen was cultured PBMCs, taken from culture after CMV antigen stimulation. In nucleotides, the CDR3 is TGTGCCAGCCGACTAGACAGGGGTATAGAAGCTTTCTTT. Translated: CASRLDRGIEAFF.